These 29 T cell receptor beta chains share one sample of origin, sequenced in a study of T-cell memory formation after mild COVID-19. In TCRdb, the 5' RACE reads were re-called with MiXCR into one record per CDR3 protein. The table records some 300,000 distinct CDR3 sequences, roughly 19% of them present only once. Input material: PBMCs or a T cell subset sorted from them (not recorded which). Every receptor here comes from a man younger than 35 who had mild COVID-19 (a few samples of this study predate the infection). Cell type and time point are not known.

The chain combines TRBV5-6 with TRBJ2-1; tentative D call: TRBD1 (6 bases). The CDR3 is made up of 13 amino acids. Trimming cost V 1 base and J 9 bases, with 11 bases left between them. Germline V CDR1 and CDR2: SGHDT, YYEEEE. The CDR3 region is CASSLQGMSEQFF. Here the CDR3 DNA reads TGTGCCAGCAGCTTGCAGGGGATGAGTGAGCAGTTCTTC.

This clonotype was counted many times. The chain couples TRBV7-2 to TRBJ2-3; TRBD2 matches 7 bases. The CDR3 covers 15 residues. The V gene end was trimmed by 5 bases and the J gene end by 0 bases; junction bases not matched to a gene: 5. CDR1 is SGHTA, CDR2 FQGNSA, per germline. CDR3 sequence: CASSRQAGSTDTQYF. The CDR3 DNA is TGTGCCAGCAGCCGACAAGCGGGGAGCACAGATACGCAGTATTTT.

The genes are TRBV19 and TRBJ1-1; D might be TRBD1 (5 bases). The CDR3 totals 13 residues. The germline V gene has CDR1 LNHDA and CDR2 SQIVND (reference sequence). The V end lost 3 bases, the J end lost 7 bases, and 12 bases lay between the germline ends. The CDR3 sequence is CASSMAGRLEAFF. The CDR3 DNA follows: TGTGCCAGTAGTATGGCGGGACGGCTTGAAGCTTTCTTT.

This clonotype was found a few times. The chain joins TRBV7-2 to TRBJ2-2; 11 bases match TRBD1. This CDR3 spans 17 amino acids. Germline V CDR1 and CDR2: SGHTA, FQGNSA. Unmatched junction bases numbered 12, after V lost 5 bases and J lost 7 bases. CDR3 sequence (DNA): TGTGCCAGCAGCCCACAGATGAGGACAGGGGGCGTCGGGGAGCTGTTTTTT. Translating it yields CASSPQMRTGGVGELFF. Using reference TRBV7-2 and TRBJ2-2 for the parts outside the CDR3, the full variable domain is GAGVSQSPSNKVTEKGKDVELRCDPISGHTALYWYRQSLGQGLEFLIYFQGNSAPDKSGLPSDRFSAERTGGSVSTLTIQRTQQEDSAVYLCASSPQMRTGGVGELFFGEGSRLTVL.

This clonotype was seen a handful of times. V usage is TRBV7-9 and J usage is TRBJ1-1; a weak D match, TRBD1 (5 bases). Trimming stripped 0 bases from V and 2 bases from J, with 13 bases between. This CDR3 has 16 residues. Germline V lookup: CDR1 SEHNR, CDR2 FQNEAQ (reference sequence). CDR3 sequence reads: CASSLAPSGENTEAFF. The CDR3 coding sequence is TGTGCCAGCAGCTTAGCGCCTTCGGGGGAAAACACTGAAGCTTTCTTT.

The table lists this clonotype with a few counts. V usage is TRBV29-1 and J usage is TRBJ1-2; maybe TRBD1 (6 bases). The CDR3 length is 12 residues. V dropped 4 bases and J dropped 1 base, with 7 bases sitting between them. Germline V gene sequence: CDR1 SQVTM, CDR2 ANQGSEA. CDR3 nucleotide sequence: TGCAGCGTTGTACAGGGTAACTATGGCTACACCTTC. It specifies CSVVQGNYGYTF. Complete variable domain (other parts from reference TRBV29-1 and TRBJ1-2): SAVISQKPSRDICQRGTSLTIQCQVDSQVTMMFWYRQQPGQSLTLIATANQGSEATYESGFVIDKFPISRPNLTFSTLTVSNMSPEDSSIYLCSVVQGNYGYTFGSGTRLTVV.

This clonotype was observed at least ten times. J is TRBJ2-7 and V is TRBV29-1; 7 bases line up with TRBD1. This CDR3 is 15 amino acids long. V lost 3 bases, J lost 2 bases, and 10 bases stayed unmatched. Germline assignment: CDR1 SQVTM and CDR2 ANQGSEA. CDR3 nucleotides: TGCAGCGTTGAGGTGGCAGGGACAGCCCCCTACGAGCAGTACGTC. It encodes CSVEVAGTAPYEQYV.

V gene TRBV6-2 or TRBV6-3 combines with J gene TRBJ2-1; D call uncertain. Germline CDR1 reads MNHEY; CDR2 reads SVGEGT. Trimming pared 0 bases from V and 0 bases from J, leaving 9 bases between. This CDR3 contains 16 residues. The DNA for the CDR3 is TGTGCCAGCAGTTACTCCGGCTTAAGCTCCTACAATGAGCAGTTCTTC. This sequence encodes CASSYSGLSSYNEQFF.

The chain couples TRBV6-2 or TRBV6-3 to TRBJ1-1; TRBD1 is a possible D gene (5 bases). Germline CDR1 reads MNHEY; CDR2 reads SVGEGT. There are 15 residues in the CDR3. Trimming shortened V by 4 bases and J by 0 bases, and 12 bases separated the two germline ends. CDR3 sequence: CASSSRGWLNTEAFF. In DNA, the CDR3 is TGTGCCAGCAGTTCGAGGGGATGGTTGAACACTGAAGCTTTCTTT.

The chain uses TRBV20-1 and TRBJ2-7; the D is unclear. The germline V gene encodes CDR1 DFQATT and CDR2 SNEGSKA (reference sequence). V lost 4 bases to trimming and J lost 4 bases, with 8 bases between them. This CDR3 comprises 11 residues. In nucleotides, the CDR3 is TGCAGTGCTACCGGGCCGTACGAGCAGTACGTC. It codes for CSATGPYEQYV.

By its share, this clonotype is medium-sized. The chain is built from TRBV5-1 and TRBJ2-2; 7 bases are shared with TRBD1. Trimming took 4 bases from V and 4 from J; bases not matched to a gene: 4. This CDR3 region has 14 residues. Germline V gene data show CDR1 as SGHRS and CDR2 as YFSETQ. This CDR3 reads CASSPQGPTGELFF. The DNA of the CDR3 is TGCGCCAGCAGCCCACAGGGGCCCACCGGGGAGCTGTTTTTT.

This clonotype was found a few times. This chain connects TRBV10-3 to TRBJ2-7; D is ambiguous. This CDR3 is 19 amino acids long. The germline CDR1 and CDR2 sequences are ENHRY and SYGVKD. Trimming took off 0 bases at V and 2 bases at J, with 23 bases between the two ends. CDR3 nucleotides: TGTGCCATCAGTGAGTCGCGGTTGTCTCTTCTGGGCAGAGCCTACGAGCAGTACTTC. Translation: CAISESRLSLLGRAYEQYF.

This clonotype was seen a few times. The chain recombines TRBV20-1 with TRBJ2-7; D gene ambiguous. Germline V gives CDR1 DFQATT, CDR2 SNEGSKA (reference sequence). The CDR3 covers 11 residues. The V end lost 5 bases, the J end lost 3 bases, and 8 bases lay between the germline ends. The CDR3 nucleotides read TGCAGTGCTCCCGGAGTCTACGAGCAGTACTTC. This gives the protein CSAPGVYEQYF.

The chain uses TRBV2 and TRBJ2-5; D is uncertain. CDR1 and CDR2 from the germline V gene are SNHLY and FYNNEI. This CDR3 contains 14 residues. Trimming took off 5 bases at V and 3 bases at J, with 13 bases between the two ends. DNA for the CDR3: TGTGCCAGCAGTCCTGGGGTGGTAGAAGAGACCCAGTACTTC. It codes for CASSPGVVEETQYF. Full variable domain (remainder filled in from reference TRBV2 and TRBJ2-5): EPEVTQTPSHQVTQMGQEVILRCVPISNHLYFYWYRQILGQKVEFLVSFYNNEISEKSEIFDDQFSVERPDGSNFTLKIRSTKLEDSAMYFCASSPGVVEETQYFGPGTRLLVL.

The chain employs TRBV6-6 and TRBJ1-5; D possibly corresponds to TRBD1 (5 bases). The CDR3 totals 17 residues. V was shortened by 6 bases and J by 1 base, with 19 bases between the two germline ends. Germline CDR1 reads MNHNY; CDR2 reads SVGAGI (reference sequence). The CDR3 nucleotides are TGTGCCAGCAGCCCCTCGGCAGGGAGGTCGAGCAATCAGCCCCAGCATTTT. Amino acids: CASSPSAGRSSNQPQHF.

This clonotype was counted between two and nine times. The chain combines TRBV20-1 with TRBJ2-7; D uncertain. In germline, CDR1 is DFQATT, CDR2 SNEGSKA (reference sequence). The CDR3 extends over 11 amino acids. V was cut by 6 bases and J by 7 bases, with 13 bases left in between. CDR3 sequence (DNA): TGCAGTGCACGGCAAGATGGGGAGCAGTACGTC. Amino acid sequence: CSARQDGEQYV.

V usage is TRBV3-1 and J usage is TRBJ2-3, with a possible D match to TRBD1 (5 bases). V lost 0 bases to trimming and J lost 6 bases, with 16 bases between them. The CDR3 loop spans 16 amino acids. CDR1 LGHDT and CDR2 YNNKEL come from the germline V gene (reference sequence). The CDR3 region is CASSQDLGAGSDTQYF. CDR3 DNA: TGTGCCAGCAGCCAAGATTTAGGGGCAGGATCGGATACGCAGTATTTT.

The J gene is TRBJ2-1, the V gene TRBV12-3 or TRBV12-4; possible D gene TRBD1, 5 bases. The CDR3 contains 12 residues. V was clipped by 8 bases and J by 2 bases, with 7 bases between them. CDR3 amino acids: CASGAPYNEQFF. DNA for the CDR3: TGTGCCAGCGGGGCCCCCTACAATGAGCAGTTCTTC.

This clonotype was seen only a few times. The J gene is TRBJ2-5, the V gene TRBV5-1; weak D call: TRBD2 (7 bases). With 3 bases removed from V and 4 bases from J, the gap between germline ends came to 16 bases. Per germline, CDR1 SGHRS and CDR2 YFSETQ. There are 15 residues in the CDR3. The CDR3 coding sequence is TGCGCCAGCAGCTCTCAGGCGGGGGCCACAGAGACCCAGTACTTC. Its translation is CASSSQAGATETQYF.

The CDR3 loop is CASSWAVAAYNEQFF. CDR3 in DNA: TGTGCCAGCAGCTGGGCAGTCGCAGCCTACAATGAGCAGTTCTTC. The chain recombines TRBV7-8 with TRBJ2-1; D ambiguous. The CDR3 length is 15 residues. Trimming pared 4 bases from V and 2 bases from J, leaving 12 bases between. Germline V gives CDR1 SGHVS, CDR2 FQNEAQ.

The chain combines TRBV7-9 with TRBJ1-2, with D unresolved. This CDR3 is 15 amino acids long. V was trimmed by 6 bases and J by 8 bases, leaving 22 bases between them. CDR1 SEHNR and CDR2 FQNEAQ come from the germline V gene (reference sequence). CDR3 protein: CASRPTGSSPNGYTF. The DNA for the CDR3 is TGTGCCAGCAGGCCGACGGGATCCTCCCCAAACGGCTACACCTTC.

The chain is built from TRBV3-1 and TRBJ1-1; D is undetermined. The CDR3 is 11 amino acids. Germline CDR1 and CDR2: LGHDT and YNNKEL (reference sequence). V gave up 1 base and J gave up 8 bases, with 5 bases separating them. CDR3 sequence reads: CASSQGIEAFF. CDR3 nucleotide sequence: TGTGCCAGCAGCCAAGGGATCGAAGCTTTCTTT.

The chain is built from TRBV9 and TRBJ2-5; D not resolved. The germline V gene has CDR1 SGDLS and CDR2 YYNGEE. The V and J ends lost 0 bases and 1 base respectively, with 10 bases between them. CDR3 length: 15 residues. The CDR3 sequence is CASSVDGRSQETQYF. CDR3 DNA sequence: TGTGCCAGCAGCGTAGACGGCAGATCCCAAGAGACCCAGTACTTC.

This clonotype was detected ten times or more. This chain links TRBV6-6 with TRBJ2-7; 9 bases are shared with TRBD1. Germline-derived CDR1 and CDR2 are MNHNY and SVGAGI (reference sequence). V was clipped by 5 bases and J by 7 bases; unmatched bases: 9. The CDR3 loop spans 14 amino acids. Here the CDR3 reads CASSSRDRGGEQYF. DNA for the CDR3: TGTGCCAGCAGTAGCCGCGACAGGGGGGGAGAGCAGTACTTC.

The chain uses TRBV27 and TRBJ2-3; TRBD2 might be the D (6 bases). CDR1 and CDR2 (germline): MNHEY, SMNVEV (reference sequence). The CDR3 covers 15 residues. Trimming shortened V by 2 bases and J by 6 bases, and 15 bases separated the two germline ends. DNA of the CDR3: TGTGCCAGCAGTTTACAGCGCGCGGGATCGGATACGCAGTATTTT. Amino acid sequence: CASSLQRAGSDTQYF.

The V and J genes are TRBV5-1 and TRBJ2-1; TRBD1 matches 8 bases. CDR1 SGHRS and CDR2 YFSETQ come from the germline V gene. The CDR3 runs 16 residues. J was trimmed by 2 bases and V by 4 bases; bases with no gene match: 8. The CDR3 reads CASSHGTGKTYNEQFF. The DNA for the CDR3 is TGCGCCAGCAGCCACGGGACAGGAAAGACCTACAATGAGCAGTTCTTC.

This clonotype has a handful of counts. This chain uses TRBV4-3 with TRBJ1-6, with D perhaps TRBD1 (6 bases). Germline V gene sequence: CDR1 LGHNA, CDR2 YSLEER. The ends were cut back, 4 bases at V and 8 bases at J, with 12 bases in the middle. This CDR3 comprises 14 residues. The chain's CDR3 is CASSRDAGDSPLHF. DNA for the CDR3: TGCGCCAGCAGCCGGGACGCAGGGGATTCACCCCTCCACTTT.

The J gene is TRBJ1-4, the V gene TRBV20-1; D is possibly TRBD1 (5 bases). Trimming shortened V by 5 bases and J by 7 bases, and 20 bases separated the two germline ends. The V gene's germline CDR1 is DFQATT and CDR2 SNEGSKA (reference sequence). The CDR3 covers 15 residues. The CDR3 sequence: CSAPPPGTPTEKLFF. Written as DNA, the CDR3 is TGCAGTGCTCCCCCCCCCGGGACCCCTACTGAAAAACTGTTTTTT.

This CDR3 is CASSPPSSAYNEQFF. CDR3 coding DNA: TGTGCCAGCTCACCACCGTCCAGCGCTTACAATGAGCAGTTCTTC. V is TRBV18 and J is TRBJ2-1; D call uncertain. Deletions cut 0 bases from V and 4 bases from J, with 10 bases between. Germline V lookup: CDR1 KGHSH, CDR2 LQKENI. The CDR3 is made up of 15 amino acids.